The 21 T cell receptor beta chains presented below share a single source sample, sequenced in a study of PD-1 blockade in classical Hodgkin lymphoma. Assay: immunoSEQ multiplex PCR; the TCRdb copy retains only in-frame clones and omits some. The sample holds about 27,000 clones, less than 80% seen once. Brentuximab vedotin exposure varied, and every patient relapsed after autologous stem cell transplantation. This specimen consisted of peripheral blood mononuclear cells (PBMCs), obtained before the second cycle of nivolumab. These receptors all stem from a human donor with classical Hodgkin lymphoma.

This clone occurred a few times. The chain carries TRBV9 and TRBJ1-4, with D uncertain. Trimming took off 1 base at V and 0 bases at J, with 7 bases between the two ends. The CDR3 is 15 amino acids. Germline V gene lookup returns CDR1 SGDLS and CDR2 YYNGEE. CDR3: CASSVLSATNEKLFF. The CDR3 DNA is TGTGCCAGCAGCGTATTGAGTGCAACTAATGAAAAACTGTTTTTT. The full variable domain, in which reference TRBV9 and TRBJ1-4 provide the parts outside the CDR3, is DSGVTQTPKHLITATGQRVTLRCSPRSGDLSVYWYQQSLDQGLQFLIQYYNGEERAKGNILERFSAQQFPDLHSELNLSSLELGDSALYFCASSVLSATNEKLFFGSGTQLSVL.

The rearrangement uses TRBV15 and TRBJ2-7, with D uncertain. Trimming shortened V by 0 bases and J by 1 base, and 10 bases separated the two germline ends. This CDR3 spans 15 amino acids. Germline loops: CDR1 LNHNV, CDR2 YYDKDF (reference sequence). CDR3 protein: CATSRDPVSSYEQYF. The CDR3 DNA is TGTGCCACCAGCAGAGATCCCGTGTCTTCCTACGAGCAGTACTTC.

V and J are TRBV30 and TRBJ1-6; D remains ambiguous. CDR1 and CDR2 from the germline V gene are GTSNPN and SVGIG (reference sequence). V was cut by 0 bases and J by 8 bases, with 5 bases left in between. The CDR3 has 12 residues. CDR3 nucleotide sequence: TGTGCCTGGAGTGTACCCTATTCACCCCTCCACTTT. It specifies CAWSVPYSPLHF.

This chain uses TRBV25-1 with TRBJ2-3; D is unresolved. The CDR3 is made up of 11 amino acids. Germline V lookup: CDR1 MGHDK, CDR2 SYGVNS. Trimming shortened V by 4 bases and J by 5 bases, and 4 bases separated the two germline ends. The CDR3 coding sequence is TGTGCCAGCAGTGCGGGAGATACGCAGTATTTT. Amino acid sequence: CASSAGDTQYF.

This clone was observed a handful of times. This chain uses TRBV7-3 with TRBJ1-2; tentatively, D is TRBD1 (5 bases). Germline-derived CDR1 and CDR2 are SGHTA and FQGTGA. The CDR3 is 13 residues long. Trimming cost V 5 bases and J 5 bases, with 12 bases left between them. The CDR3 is CASSLQEGYGYTF. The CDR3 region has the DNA TGTGCCAGCAGCCTACAGGAGGGATATGGCTACACCTTC.

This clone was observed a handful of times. The chain's CDR3 is CASSDSLAGGSPLHF. As DNA, the CDR3 is TGTGCCAGCAGTGATTCGTTGGCAGGGGGCTCACCCCTCCACTTT. J is TRBJ1-6 and V is TRBV25-1, with 8 bases identical to TRBD1. Germline CDR1 MGHDK, CDR2 SYGVNS. V gave up 3 bases and J gave up 10 bases; unmatched junction bases: 8. This CDR3 is 15 amino acids long.

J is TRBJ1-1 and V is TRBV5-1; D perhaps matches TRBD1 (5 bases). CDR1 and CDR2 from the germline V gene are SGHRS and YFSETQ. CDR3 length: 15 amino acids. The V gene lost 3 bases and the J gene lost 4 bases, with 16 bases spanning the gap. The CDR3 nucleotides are TGCGCCAGCAGCTCTCCCGAGGCGGGGCGCACTGAAGCTTTCTTT. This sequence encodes CASSSPEAGRTEAFF. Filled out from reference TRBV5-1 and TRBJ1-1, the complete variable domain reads KAGVTQTPRYLIKTRGQQVTLSCSPISGHRSVSWYQQTPGQGLQFLFEYFSETQRNKGNFPGRFSGRQFSNSRSEMNVSTLELGDSALYLCASSSPEAGRTEAFFGQGTRLTVV.

CDR3 in amino acids: CASSQLGQGGTEAFF. The CDR3 region has the DNA TGTGCCAGCAGCCAATTGGGACAGGGTGGTACTGAAGCTTTCTTT. This chain joins TRBV28 and TRBJ1-1, with 9 bases identical to TRBD1. Germline loops: CDR1 MDHEN, CDR2 SYDVKM. The CDR3 is 15 residues long. With V trimmed by 6 bases and J by 5 bases, 10 bases remained unmatched. The variable domain in full, completed from reference TRBV28 and TRBJ1-1, reads DVKVTQSSRYLVKRTGEKVFLECVQDMDHENMFWYRQDPGLGLRLIYFSYDVKMKEKGDIPEGYSVSREKKERFSLILESASTNQTSMYLCASSQLGQGGTEAFFGQGTRLTVV.

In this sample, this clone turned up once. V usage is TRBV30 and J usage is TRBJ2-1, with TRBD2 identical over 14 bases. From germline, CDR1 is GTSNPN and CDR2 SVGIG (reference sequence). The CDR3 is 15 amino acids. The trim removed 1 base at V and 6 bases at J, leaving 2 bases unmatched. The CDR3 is CAWSGGTSGGNEQFF. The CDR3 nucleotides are TGTGCCTGGAGTGGAGGGACTAGCGGGGGCAATGAGCAGTTCTTC.

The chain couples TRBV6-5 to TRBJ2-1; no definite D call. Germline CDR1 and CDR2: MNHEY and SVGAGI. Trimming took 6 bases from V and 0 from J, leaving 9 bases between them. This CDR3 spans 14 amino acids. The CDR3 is CASRGGSSYNEQFF. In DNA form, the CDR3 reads TGTGCCAGCAGAGGCGGTAGCTCCTACAATGAGCAGTTCTTC.

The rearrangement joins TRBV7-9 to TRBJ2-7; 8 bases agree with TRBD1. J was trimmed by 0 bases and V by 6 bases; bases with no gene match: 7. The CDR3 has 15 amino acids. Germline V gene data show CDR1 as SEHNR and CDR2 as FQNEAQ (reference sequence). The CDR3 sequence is CASSGGQDSSYEQYF. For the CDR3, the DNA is TGTGCCAGCAGTGGGGGACAGGATAGCTCCTACGAGCAGTACTTC. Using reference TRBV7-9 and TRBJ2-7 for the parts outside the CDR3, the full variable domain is DTGVSQNPRHKITKRGQNVTFRCDPISEHNRLYWYRQTLGQGPEFLTYFQNEAQLEKSRLLSDRFSAERPKGSFSTLEIQRTEQGDSAMYLCASSGGQDSSYEQYFGPGTRLTVT.

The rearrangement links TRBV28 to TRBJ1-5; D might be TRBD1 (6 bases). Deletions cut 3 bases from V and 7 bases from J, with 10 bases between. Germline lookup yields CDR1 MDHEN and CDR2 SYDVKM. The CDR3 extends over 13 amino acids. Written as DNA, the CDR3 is TGTGCCAGCAGTTTCGACAGGAGGCAGCCCCAGCATTTT. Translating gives CASSFDRRQPQHF.

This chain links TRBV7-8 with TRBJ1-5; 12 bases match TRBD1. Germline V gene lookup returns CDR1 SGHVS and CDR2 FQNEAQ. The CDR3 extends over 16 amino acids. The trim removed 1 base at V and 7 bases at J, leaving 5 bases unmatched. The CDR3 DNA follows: TGTGCCAGCAGCTTAGGGGACAGGGGGCTGGGCCAGCCCCAGCATTTT. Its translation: CASSLGDRGLGQPQHF.

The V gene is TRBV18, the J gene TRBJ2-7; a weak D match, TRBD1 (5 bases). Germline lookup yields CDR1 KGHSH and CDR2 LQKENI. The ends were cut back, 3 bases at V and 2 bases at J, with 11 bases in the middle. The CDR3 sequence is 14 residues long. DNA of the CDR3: TGTGCCAGCTCACCTCAGACAGATACCTACGAGCAGTACTTC. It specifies CASSPQTDTYEQYF. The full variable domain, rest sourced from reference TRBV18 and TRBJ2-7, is NAGVMQNPRHLVRRRGQEARLRCSPMKGHSHVYWYRQLPEEGLKFMVYLQKENIIDESGMPKERFSAEFPKEGPSILRIQQVVRGDSAAYFCASSPQTDTYEQYFGPGTRLTVT.

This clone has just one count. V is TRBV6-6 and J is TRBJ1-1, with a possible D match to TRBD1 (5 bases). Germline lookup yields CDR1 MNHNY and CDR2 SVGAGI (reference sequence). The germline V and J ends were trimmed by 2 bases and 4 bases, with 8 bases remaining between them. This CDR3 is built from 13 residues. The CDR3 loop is CASSYLRATEAFF. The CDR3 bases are TGTGCCAGCAGTTACCTCAGGGCCACTGAAGCTTTCTTT.

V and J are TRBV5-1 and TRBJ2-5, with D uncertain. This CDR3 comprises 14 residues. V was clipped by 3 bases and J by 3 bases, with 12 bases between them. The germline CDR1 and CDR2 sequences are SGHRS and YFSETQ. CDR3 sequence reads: CASSSNPGEETQYF. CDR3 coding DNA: TGCGCCAGCAGCTCAAACCCGGGCGAAGAGACCCAGTACTTC.

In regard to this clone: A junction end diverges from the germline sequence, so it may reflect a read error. The CDR3 region is CASSLGGTAKETQYF. CDR3 nucleotide sequence: TGTGCTAGCAGCTTAGGGGGGACGGCCAAAGAGACCCAGTACTTC. V usage is TRBV7-7 and J usage is TRBJ2-5; D is tentatively TRBD1 or TRBD2 (6 bases each). The CDR3 extends over 15 amino acids. Germline CDR1 is SSHAT and CDR2 is FNYEAQ (reference sequence).

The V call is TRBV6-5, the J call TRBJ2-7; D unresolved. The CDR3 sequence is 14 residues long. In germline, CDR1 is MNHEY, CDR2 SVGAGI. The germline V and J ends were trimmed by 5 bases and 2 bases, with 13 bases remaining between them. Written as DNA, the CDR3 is TGTGCCAGCAGTCCGAATCCCCACACCTACGAGCAGTACTTC. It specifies CASSPNPHTYEQYF.

The CDR3 loop reads CASSYGGGRSEAFF. The CDR3 DNA reads as TGTGCCAGCAGTTACGGGGGAGGGCGGTCTGAAGCTTTCTTT. The rearrangement links TRBV6-6 to TRBJ1-1; perhaps TRBD1 as D (5 bases). The CDR3 spans 14 residues. The V and J ends lost 2 bases and 6 bases respectively, with 13 bases between them. Germline V gives CDR1 MNHNY, CDR2 SVGAGI (reference sequence).

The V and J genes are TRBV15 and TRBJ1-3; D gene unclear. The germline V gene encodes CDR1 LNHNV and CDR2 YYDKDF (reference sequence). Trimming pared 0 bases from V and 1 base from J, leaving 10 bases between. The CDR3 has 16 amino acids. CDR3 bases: TGTGCCACCAGCAGAGATGGAGGGCTATCTGGAAACACCATATATTTT. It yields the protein CATSRDGGLSGNTIYF.

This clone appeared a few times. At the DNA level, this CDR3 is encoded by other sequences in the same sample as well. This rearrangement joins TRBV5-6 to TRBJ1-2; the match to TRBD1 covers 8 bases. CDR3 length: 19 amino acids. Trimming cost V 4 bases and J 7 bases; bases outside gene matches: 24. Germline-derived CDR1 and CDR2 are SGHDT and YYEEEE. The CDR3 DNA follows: TGTGCCAGCAGCCCGAAAGCCCCGGACAGGGCCCTCCGCCTCAGTGGCTACACCTTC. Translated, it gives CASSPKAPDRALRLSGYTF.